This T cell receptor (beta chain) is from a study of control samples from healthy donors and cancer patients. Sequencing was performed with immunoSEQ multiplex PCR; in TCRdb, only in-frame clones are kept and a portion is missing. The sample gives under 450,000 clones, around nine tenths of which show up once; just under 6.5% is in the top ten. Per germline, CDR1 GTSNPN and CDR2 SVGIG (reference sequence). The CDR3 consists of 15 residues. The V segment lost 2 bases and the J segment 10 bases; nucleotides outside the gene matches: 7. This clonotype originated in a man in his forties with head and neck cancer. The specimen was PBMCs. The V call is TRBV30, the J call TRBJ1-6, with 11 nucleotides matching TRBD1. The CDR3 protein is CAWSPGQGAISPLHF. The CDR3, as DNA: TGTGCCTGGAGTCCCGGACAGGGGGCGATCTCACCCCTCCACTTT.